This TCR beta chain was retrieved from a study of shared clonotypes between healthy human individuals. DNA input for the unsorted PBMC replicate PCRs was approximately 0.3 ug, 25,000 to 30,000 T cell genomes. Authors' data handling: Filtering differed, since immunoSEQ gave only junction sequences and no quality scores. Assay used: immunoSEQ multiplex PCR; TCRdb lists only in-frame clones, some missing. D and trimming come from the DNA, and the V and J calls and clone size come from that table. The table shows 400,000 to 600,000 clones, with around 79% occurring only once. Roughly 90 million PBMCs served as the genomic DNA source for unsorted samples. The CDR3 length is 14 residues. Between the trimmed V and J ends, which lost 1 base and 0 bases, there was a span of 7 bases. Germline V lookup: CDR1 MGHRA, CDR2 YSYEKL.

The gene calls are TRBV4-1 and TRBJ2-7, with no clear D. This TCR was sampled from a woman aged 40 to 50 in good health. Some clones in this sample may be carry-over from other donors' samples. Input material: PBMCs. The CDR3 DNA reads TGCGCCAGCAGCCAAGTTTTCGGCTCCTACGAGCAGTACTTC. Translated: CASSQVFGSYEQYF.